The next 25 T cell receptor beta chains were all read from a single sample in a study of metastatic and nonmetastatic thyroid tumors. All patients were untreated before thyroid surgery. TCRdb redid the clone calls on the PCR reads using MiXCR. The repertoire has roughly 28,000 clones, 20% to 25% of them found once; the top ten carry approximately 40%. Sequenced: blood. The receptor set was obtained from a female donor with papillary thyroid cancer or a benign thyroid nodule (not recorded which). Some clones in this sample may be carry-over from other donors' samples.

This clone came up a few times. This rearrangement joins TRBV27 to TRBJ2-1; possibly TRBD1 for D (5 bases). Germline assignment: CDR1 MNHEY and CDR2 SMNVEV (reference sequence). Trimming pared 6 bases from V and 12 bases from J, leaving 15 bases between. CDR3 size: 12 residues. The CDR3 DNA reads as TGTGCCAGCAGCAAGCTGGGCCAGGGGCAGTTCTTC. As protein: CASSKLGQGQFF.

Ten or more counts support this clone. Other DNA sequences of this sample code for an identical CDR3. The chain recombines TRBV2 with TRBJ1-4; D unclear. This CDR3 has 13 amino acids. The germline V and J ends were trimmed by 8 bases and 5 bases, with 12 bases remaining between them. Germline lookup yields CDR1 SNHLY and CDR2 FYNNEI. In nucleotides, the CDR3 is TGTGCCAGCCGGTGGCAGATGAATGAAAAACTGTTTTTT. The encoded protein is CASRWQMNEKLFF.

Concerning this clone: Its ends do not fully match the called genes, so a read error is possible. In nucleotides, the CDR3 is TGTGCCAGCAGTTTAGGGACAGGAGAGGTCAATGATCAGTTCTTC. This translates into CASSLGTGEVNDQFF. The rearrangement uses TRBV6-5 and TRBJ2-1; 8 nucleotides align to TRBD1. Germline loops: CDR1 MNHEY, CDR2 SVGAGI. CDR3 length: 15 residues.

The table lists this clone with many counts. V usage is TRBV5-6 and J usage is TRBJ2-2; D may be TRBD1 or TRBD2 (5 bases each). This CDR3 has 15 residues. The germline gives CDR1 SGHDT, CDR2 YYEEEE. V was pared by 7 bases and J by 1 base, with 14 bases between. CDR3 protein: CASGTRTRNTGELFF. In nucleotides, the CDR3 is TGTGCCAGCGGGACCCGTACCAGGAACACCGGGGAGCTGTTTTTT.

This clone was counted between two and nine times. CDR3 protein: CAWGFRAYEQYF. The DNA for the CDR3 is TGTGCCTGGGGCTTCCGGGCCTACGAGCAGTACTTC. The chain couples TRBV30 to TRBJ2-7, with D unresolved. The germline gives CDR1 GTSNPN, CDR2 SVGIG (reference sequence). V was trimmed by 5 bases and J by 2 bases, leaving 10 bases between them. The length of the CDR3 is 12 residues.

This clone was detected only a few times. The V and J genes are TRBV19 and TRBJ2-2, with 9 bases that match TRBD2. This CDR3 has 15 amino acids. CDR1 is LNHDA, CDR2 SQIVND, per germline (reference sequence). Germline trimming cut 5 bases from V and 3 bases from J; bases unmatched to any gene: 4. CDR3 bases: TGTGCCAGTAGTTCAGGACTAGCGTACACCGGGGAGCTGTTTTTT. Its protein is CASSSGLAYTGELFF.

This clone was picked up many times. This chain joins TRBV3-1 and TRBJ1-6; a possible D gene is TRBD1 (6 bases). The CDR3 loop spans 14 amino acids. Trimming shortened V by 4 bases and J by 7 bases, and 11 bases separated the two germline ends. CDR1 and CDR2 from the germline V gene are LGHDT and YNNKEL (reference sequence). CDR3 residues: CASSRAGDNSPLHF. Here the CDR3 DNA reads TGTGCCAGCAGCCGTGCAGGGGACAATTCACCCCTCCACTTT.

The chain is built from TRBV7-8 and TRBJ1-2; no clear D. From germline, CDR1 is SGHVS and CDR2 FQNEAQ. V lost 1 base, J lost 4 bases, and 16 bases lay in between. The CDR3 has 16 amino acids. This chain's CDR3 is CASSLGLEGERYGYTF. CDR3 DNA sequence: TGTGCCAGCAGCTTAGGTCTTGAAGGAGAGCGCTATGGCTACACCTTC. Based on the CDR3 plus reference TRBV7-8 and TRBJ1-2, the full variable domain is GAGVSQSPRYKVAKRGQDVALRCDPISGHVSLFWYQQALGQGPEFLTYFQNEAQLDKSGLPSDRFFAERPEGSVSTLKIQRTQQEDSAVYLCASSLGLEGERYGYTFGSGTRLTVV.

This clone has just a few counts. CDR3 nucleotides: TGTGCCTGGAGTTCCCATAGCAATCAGCCCCAGCATTTT. Translated, it gives CAWSSHSNQPQHF. This sequence joins TRBV30 and TRBJ1-5; the D is unclear. This CDR3 spans 13 amino acids. With 2 bases removed from V and 0 bases from J, the gap between germline ends came to 5 bases. Per germline, CDR1 GTSNPN and CDR2 SVGIG (reference sequence). Based on the CDR3 plus reference TRBV30 and TRBJ1-5, the full variable domain is SQTIHQWPATLVQPVGSPLSLECTVEGTSNPNLYWYRQAAGRGLQLLFYSVGIGQISSEVPQNLSASRPQDRQFILSSKKLLLSDSGFYLCAWSSHSNQPQHFGDGTRLSIL.

This clone was observed many times. This sequence joins TRBV20-1 and TRBJ1-2; 8 bases match TRBD1. This CDR3 has 13 residues. J gave up 5 bases and V 6 bases, and 8 bases lay outside the gene matches. CDR1 and CDR2 from the germline V gene are DFQATT and SNEGSKA (reference sequence). CDR3 DNA sequence: TGCAGTGCCGCAGACAGGGGAGGATATGGCTACACCTTC. Translated, it gives CSAADRGGYGYTF.

This clone was counted ten times or more. Other DNA sequences in this specimen translate into the identical CDR3. The V gene is TRBV28, the J gene TRBJ1-1; the D gene is possibly TRBD1 (6 bases). CDR1 and CDR2 from the germline V gene are MDHEN and SYDVKM. The CDR3 spans 15 residues. Trimming left V 3 bases short and J 4 bases short, with 15 bases between. The CDR3 spells CASSFVLRGVTEAFF. In DNA form, the CDR3 reads TGTGCCAGCAGTTTCGTCTTGAGGGGGGTCACTGAAGCTTTCTTT.

This rearrangement joins TRBV2 to TRBJ1-1; tentative D call: TRBD1 (5 bases). Trimming removed 5 bases at V and 4 bases at J, with 11 bases between. This CDR3 is 13 amino acids long. The germline V gene has CDR1 SNHLY and CDR2 FYNNEI. CDR3 DNA: TGTGCCAGCAGTTCCGCGGGGCTCACTGAAGCTTTCTTT. The encoded protein is CASSSAGLTEAFF.

The V gene is TRBV9, the J gene TRBJ1-3; D call uncertain. CDR3 length equals 14 residues. Germline CDR1 and CDR2: SGDLS and YYNGEE. Trimming took 3 bases from V and 0 from J, leaving 7 bases between them. This chain's CDR3 is CASSGGISGNTIYF. CDR3 DNA: TGTGCCAGCAGCGGAGGGATCTCTGGAAACACCATATATTTT. The full variable domain, its missing parts supplied by reference TRBV9 and TRBJ1-3, is DSGVTQTPKHLITATGQRVTLRCSPRSGDLSVYWYQQSLDQGLQFLIQYYNGEERAKGNILERFSAQQFPDLHSELNLSSLELGDSALYFCASSGGISGNTIYFGEGSWLTVV.

This clone was counted only a few times. A clone one base away is much larger, so this may be a read error. The V call is TRBV9, the J call TRBJ2-7; a possible D gene is TRBD2 (6 bases). CDR3 length: 13 amino acids. Germline assignment: CDR1 SGDLS and CDR2 YYNGEE. The CDR3 region has the DNA TGTGCCAGCAGCGTAGGATCGGGGGTCGAGCATTACTTC. Translated: CASSVGSGVEHYF.

This clone was seen more than once but under ten times. This sequence joins TRBV28 and TRBJ1-6; a possible D gene is TRBD1 (5 bases). The germline V gene has CDR1 MDHEN and CDR2 SYDVKM. V shed 7 bases and J shed 4 bases, with 20 bases lying between them. The CDR3 consists of 17 residues. The CDR3 region has the DNA TGTGCCAGCATTTCGGTGGGGGGGGGAAGATATAATTCACCCCTCCACTTT. This sequence encodes CASISVGGGRYNSPLHF.

The genes are TRBV5-1 and TRBJ1-5, with D possibly being TRBD1 (5 bases). The CDR3 is 15 amino acids. Germline CDR1 is SGHRS and CDR2 is YFSETQ. V shed 0 bases and J shed 4 bases, with 11 bases lying between them. The CDR3 loop is CASSLAGGFNQPQHF. In nucleotides, the CDR3 is TGCGCCAGCAGCTTGGCCGGGGGGTTTAATCAGCCCCAGCATTTT.

This clone was seen at least ten times. This rearrangement joins TRBV11-2 to TRBJ2-1, with TRBD2 matching 8 bases. V lost 7 bases, J lost 7 bases, and 12 bases stayed unmatched. CDR1 SGHAT and CDR2 FQNNGV come from the germline V gene. This CDR3 contains 15 residues. In DNA form, the CDR3 reads TGTGCCAGCACCTCTGGAGCGGGAGTAATAAATGAGCAGTTCTTC. It codes for CASTSGAGVINEQFF.

This clone was counted ten times or more. The gene calls are TRBV6-5 and TRBJ1-4; D perhaps matches TRBD1 (6 bases). Trimming stripped 2 bases from V and 8 bases from J, with 15 bases between. The CDR3 is made up of 15 amino acids. Per germline, CDR1 MNHEY and CDR2 SVGAGI. CDR3 amino acids: CASSYQTGLGEKLFF. The DNA of the CDR3 is TGTGCCAGCAGTTACCAAACAGGGTTGGGAGAAAAACTGTTTTTT.

The gene calls are TRBV20-1 and TRBJ2-7; 7 bases are shared with TRBD2. Per germline, CDR1 DFQATT and CDR2 SNEGSKA (reference sequence). The junction had 15 bases not matched to a gene; V was cut back by 0 bases and J by 7 bases. The CDR3 spans 16 residues. For the CDR3, the DNA is TGCAGTGCTAGAGAGGATATCGGGAGGTCGGGAGAAGAGCAGTACTTC. Its protein product is CSAREDIGRSGEEQYF.

CDR3 DNA: TGCAGTGCTAAACGGCCCTCGAGGGCGGGGGAGCACTATGGCTACACCTTC. Translating it yields CSAKRPSRAGEHYGYTF. The rearrangement joins TRBV20-1 to TRBJ1-2, with D possibly TRBD1 on 5 matching bases. The V gene lost 4 bases and the J gene lost 3 bases, with 24 bases spanning the gap. This CDR3 is built from 17 residues. Germline assignment: CDR1 DFQATT and CDR2 SNEGSKA (reference sequence).

This clone was counted only a few times. The sample contains more than one DNA sequence encoding this CDR3. The V gene is TRBV28, the J gene TRBJ1-1, with TRBD1 matching over 7 bases. V dropped 5 bases and J dropped 10; count of bases not matched to a gene: 16. This CDR3 has 15 residues. Germline V gene sequence: CDR1 MDHEN, CDR2 SYDVKM. The DNA for the CDR3 is TGTGCCAGCAGTGAATTCCAGACAGGGAGGACCGTAGCTTTCTTT. Translating gives CASSEFQTGRTVAFF.

There are many counts of this clone. The rearrangement links TRBV20-1 to TRBJ2-3; D is perhaps TRBD2 (6 bases). V lost 3 bases, J lost 0 bases, and 10 bases lay in between. The CDR3 contains 14 residues. Per the germline V gene, CDR1 is DFQATT and CDR2 is SNEGSKA (reference sequence). CDR3: CSASLGGSTDTQYF. The DNA of the CDR3 is TGCAGTGCTAGCCTCGGGGGAAGCACAGATACGCAGTATTTT.

In its sample, this clone was seen many times. The V gene is TRBV6-1, the J gene TRBJ1-1; D not resolved. The CDR3 is 15 amino acids. Trimming stripped 7 bases from V and 8 bases from J, with 23 bases between. Germline lookup yields CDR1 MNHNS and CDR2 SASEGT. The CDR3 DNA reads as TGTGCCAGCACCTCTTCCGGCGGGGTCCGAAGGGAAGCTTTCTTT. Amino acid sequence: CASTSSGGVRREAFF.

The V call is TRBV6-1, the J call TRBJ1-3; tentative D call: TRBD1 (6 bases). Germline assignment: CDR1 MNHNS and CDR2 SASEGT. The ends were cut back, 4 bases at V and 4 bases at J, with 14 bases in the middle. This CDR3 contains 15 residues. CDR3 residues: CASSVQGIGGNTIYF. Here the CDR3 DNA reads TGTGCCAGCAGTGTTCAGGGGATCGGCGGAAACACCATATATTTT.

DNA for the CDR3: TGTGCCAGCAGTTTAAGCGGGACAGGGTCCAATCAGCCCCAGCATTTT. It codes for CASSLSGTGSNQPQHF. V is TRBV12-3 or TRBV12-4 and J is TRBJ1-5, with TRBD1 matching over 9 bases. The V gene end was trimmed by 2 bases and the J gene end by 3 bases; junction bases not matched to a gene: 5. The CDR3 totals 16 residues.